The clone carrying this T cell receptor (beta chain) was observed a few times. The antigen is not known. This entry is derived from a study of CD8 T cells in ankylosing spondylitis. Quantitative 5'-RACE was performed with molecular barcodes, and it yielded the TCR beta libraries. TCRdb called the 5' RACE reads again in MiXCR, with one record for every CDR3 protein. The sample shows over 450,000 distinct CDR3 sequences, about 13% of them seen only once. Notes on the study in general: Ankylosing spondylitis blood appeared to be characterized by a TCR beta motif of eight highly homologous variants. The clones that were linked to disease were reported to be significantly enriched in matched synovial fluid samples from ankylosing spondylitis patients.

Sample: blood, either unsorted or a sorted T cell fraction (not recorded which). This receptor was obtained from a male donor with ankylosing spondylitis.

CDR3: CSAPLNTEAFF. Written as DNA, the CDR3 is TGCAGTGCTCCATTGAACACTGAAGCTTTCTTT. The V call is TRBV20-1, the J call TRBJ1-1; no clear D. Germline CDR1 and CDR2: DFQATT and SNEGSKA (reference sequence). Deletions cut 5 bases from V and 0 bases from J, with 4 bases between. There are 11 residues in the CDR3.